This T cell receptor (beta chain) was found in a study of blood T cell repertoires in COVID-19. Study overall: COVID-19 samples collected from the United States, Italy and Spain covered acute and convalescent phases. Sources were T cells, B-cell-depleted T cells, or PBMCs; the material itself was cDNA or gDNA.

J gave up 3 bases and V 5 bases, and 3 bases lay outside the gene matches. The CDR3 consists of 15 residues. Germline values: CDR1 SNHLY, CDR2 FYNNEI. As processed by the authors: Amplifying reference gene primers gave estimates of nucleated cell counts. The method was immunoSEQ multiplex PCR; TCRdb's version includes in-frame clones alone and lacks a portion of them. That table gives V, J and clone size, and the DNA gave D and trimming. This table holds 20,000 to 25,000 clones, around 90% found once. The specimen sequenced was peripheral blood. The receptor comes from a human donor in a cohort sampled during active COVID-19. This chain links TRBV2 with TRBJ2-1, with 11 bases that match TRBD2. DNA of the CDR3: TGTGCCAGCAGTCTTCTAGCGGGAGGCTACAATGAGCAGTTCTTC. Translating gives CASSLLAGGYNEQFF.